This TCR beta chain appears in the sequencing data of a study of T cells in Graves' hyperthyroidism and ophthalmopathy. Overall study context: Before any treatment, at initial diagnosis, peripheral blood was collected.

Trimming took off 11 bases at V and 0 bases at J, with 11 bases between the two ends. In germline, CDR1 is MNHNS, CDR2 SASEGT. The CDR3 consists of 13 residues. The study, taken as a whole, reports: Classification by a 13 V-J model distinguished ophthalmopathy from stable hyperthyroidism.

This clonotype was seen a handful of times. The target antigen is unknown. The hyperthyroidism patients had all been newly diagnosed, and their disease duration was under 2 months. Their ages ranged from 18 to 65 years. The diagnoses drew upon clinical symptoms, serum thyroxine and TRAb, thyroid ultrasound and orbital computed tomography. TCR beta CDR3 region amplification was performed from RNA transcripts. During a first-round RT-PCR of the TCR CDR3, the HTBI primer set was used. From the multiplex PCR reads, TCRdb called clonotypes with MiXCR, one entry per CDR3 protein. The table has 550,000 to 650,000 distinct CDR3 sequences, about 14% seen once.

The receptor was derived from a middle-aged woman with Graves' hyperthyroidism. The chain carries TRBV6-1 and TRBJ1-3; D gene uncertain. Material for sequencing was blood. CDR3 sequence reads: CAGGTSSGNTIYF. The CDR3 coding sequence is TGTGCCGGCGGCACGTCCTCTGGAAACACCATATATTTT.